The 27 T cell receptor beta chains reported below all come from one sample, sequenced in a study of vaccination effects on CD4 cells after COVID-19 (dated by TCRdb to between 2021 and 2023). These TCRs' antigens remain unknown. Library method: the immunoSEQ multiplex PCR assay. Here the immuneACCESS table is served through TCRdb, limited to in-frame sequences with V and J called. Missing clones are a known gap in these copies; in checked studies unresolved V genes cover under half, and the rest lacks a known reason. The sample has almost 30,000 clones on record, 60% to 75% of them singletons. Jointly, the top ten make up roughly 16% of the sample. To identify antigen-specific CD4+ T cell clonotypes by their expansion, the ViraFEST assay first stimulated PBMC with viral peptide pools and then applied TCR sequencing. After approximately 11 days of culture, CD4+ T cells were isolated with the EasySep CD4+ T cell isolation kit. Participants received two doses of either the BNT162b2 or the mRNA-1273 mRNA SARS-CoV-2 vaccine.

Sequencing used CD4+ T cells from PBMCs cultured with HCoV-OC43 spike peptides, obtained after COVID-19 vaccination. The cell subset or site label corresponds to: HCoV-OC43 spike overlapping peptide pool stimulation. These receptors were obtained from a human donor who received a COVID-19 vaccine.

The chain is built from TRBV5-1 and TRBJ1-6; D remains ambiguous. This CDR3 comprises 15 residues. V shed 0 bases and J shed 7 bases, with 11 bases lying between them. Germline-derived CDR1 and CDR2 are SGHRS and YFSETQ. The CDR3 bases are TGCGCCAGCAGCTTGGGAGCGCGACGGAATTCACCCCTCCACTTT. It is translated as CASSLGARRNSPLHF.

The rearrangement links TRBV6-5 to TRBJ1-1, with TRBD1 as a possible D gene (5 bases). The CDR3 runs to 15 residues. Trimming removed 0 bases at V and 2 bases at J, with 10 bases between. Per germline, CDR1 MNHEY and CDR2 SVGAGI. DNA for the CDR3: TGTGCCAGCAGTTACTCGGACATCTTCAACACTGAAGCTTTCTTT. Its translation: CASSYSDIFNTEAFF.

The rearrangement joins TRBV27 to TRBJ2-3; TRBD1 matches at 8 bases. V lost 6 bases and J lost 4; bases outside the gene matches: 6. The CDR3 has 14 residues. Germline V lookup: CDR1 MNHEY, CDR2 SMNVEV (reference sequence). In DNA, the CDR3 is TGTGCCAGCAGATTCCAGACAGGGGCAGATACGCAGTATTTT. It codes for CASRFQTGADTQYF.

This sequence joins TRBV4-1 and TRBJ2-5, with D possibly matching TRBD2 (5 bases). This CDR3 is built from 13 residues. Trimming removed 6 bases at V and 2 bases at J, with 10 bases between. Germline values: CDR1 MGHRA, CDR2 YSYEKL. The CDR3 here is CASSQTGQETQYF. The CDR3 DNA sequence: TGCGCCAGCAGTCAAACGGGGCAAGAGACCCAGTACTTC.

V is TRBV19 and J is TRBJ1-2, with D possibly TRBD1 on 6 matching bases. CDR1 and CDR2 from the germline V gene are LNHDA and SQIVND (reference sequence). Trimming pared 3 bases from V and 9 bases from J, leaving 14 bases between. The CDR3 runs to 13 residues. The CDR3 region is CASSIPPGVRYTF. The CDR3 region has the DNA TGTGCCAGTAGTATTCCCCCAGGGGTACGCTACACCTTC.

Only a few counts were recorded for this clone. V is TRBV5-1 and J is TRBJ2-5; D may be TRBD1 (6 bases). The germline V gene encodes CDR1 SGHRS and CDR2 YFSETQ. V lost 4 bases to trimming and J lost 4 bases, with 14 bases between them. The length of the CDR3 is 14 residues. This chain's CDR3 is CASSTRDTGETQYF. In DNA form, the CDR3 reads TGCGCCAGCAGCACACGGGACACAGGAGAGACCCAGTACTTC.

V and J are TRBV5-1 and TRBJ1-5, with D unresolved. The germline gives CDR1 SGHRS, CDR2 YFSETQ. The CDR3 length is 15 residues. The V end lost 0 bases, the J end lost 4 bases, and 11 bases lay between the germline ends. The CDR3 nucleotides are TGCGCCAGCAGCTTGGATGATCCGGGGAATCAGCCCCAGCATTTT. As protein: CASSLDDPGNQPQHF.

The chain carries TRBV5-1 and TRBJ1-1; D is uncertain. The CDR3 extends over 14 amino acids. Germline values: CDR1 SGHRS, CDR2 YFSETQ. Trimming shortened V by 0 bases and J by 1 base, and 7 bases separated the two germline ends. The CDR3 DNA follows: TGCGCCAGCAGCTTGGAGGGCAGGAACACTGAAGCTTTCTTT. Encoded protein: CASSLEGRNTEAFF.

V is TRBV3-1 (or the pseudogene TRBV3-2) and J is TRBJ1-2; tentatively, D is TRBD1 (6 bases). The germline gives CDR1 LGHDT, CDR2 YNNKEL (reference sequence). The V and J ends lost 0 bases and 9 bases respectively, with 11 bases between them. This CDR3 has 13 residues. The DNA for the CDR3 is TGTGCCAGCAGCCAAGATACAGGGTATCGCTACACCTTC. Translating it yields CASSQDTGYRYTF.

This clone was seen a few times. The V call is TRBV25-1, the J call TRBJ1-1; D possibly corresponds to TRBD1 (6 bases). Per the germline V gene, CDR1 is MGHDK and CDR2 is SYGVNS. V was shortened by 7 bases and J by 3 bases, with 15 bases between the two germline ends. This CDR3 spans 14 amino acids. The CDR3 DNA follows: TGTGCCAGCACCCGAGGGGGTTATGACACTGAAGCTTTCTTT. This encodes CASTRGGYDTEAFF.

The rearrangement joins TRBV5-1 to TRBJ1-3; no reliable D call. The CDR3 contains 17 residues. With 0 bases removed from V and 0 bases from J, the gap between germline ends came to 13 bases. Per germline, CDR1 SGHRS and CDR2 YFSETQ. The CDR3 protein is CASSLAASISSGNTIYF. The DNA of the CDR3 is TGCGCCAGCAGCTTGGCCGCGAGTATAAGCTCTGGAAACACCATATATTTT.

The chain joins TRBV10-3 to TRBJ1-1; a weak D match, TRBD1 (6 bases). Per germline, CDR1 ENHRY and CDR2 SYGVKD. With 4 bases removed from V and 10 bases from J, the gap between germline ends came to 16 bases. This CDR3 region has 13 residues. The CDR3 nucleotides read TGTGCCATCAGTGTCGGCCCAGGGGAAGGAGCTTTCTTT. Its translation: CAISVGPGEGAFF.

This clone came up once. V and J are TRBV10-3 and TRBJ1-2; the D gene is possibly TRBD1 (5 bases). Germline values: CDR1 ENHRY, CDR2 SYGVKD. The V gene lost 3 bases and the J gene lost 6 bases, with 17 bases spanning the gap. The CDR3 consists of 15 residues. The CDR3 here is CAISEWGGGADGYTF. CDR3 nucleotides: TGTGCCATCAGTGAATGGGGTGGAGGGGCGGATGGCTACACCTTC.

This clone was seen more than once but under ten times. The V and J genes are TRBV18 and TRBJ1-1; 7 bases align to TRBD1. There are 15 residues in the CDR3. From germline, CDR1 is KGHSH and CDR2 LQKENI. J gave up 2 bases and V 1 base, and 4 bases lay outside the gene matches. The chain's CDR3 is CASSPQGQHNTEAFF. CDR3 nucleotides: TGTGCCAGCTCACCACAGGGACAGCATAACACTGAAGCTTTCTTT.

CDR3: CASRDSYEQYF. Here the CDR3 DNA reads TGTGCCAGCAGAGACTCCTACGAGCAGTACTTC. This sequence joins TRBV9 and TRBJ2-7, with D unclear. Looked up from germline, CDR1 is SGDLS and CDR2 is YYNGEE. V lost 5 bases and J 0 bases, leaving 3 bases between the germline ends. This CDR3 spans 11 amino acids.

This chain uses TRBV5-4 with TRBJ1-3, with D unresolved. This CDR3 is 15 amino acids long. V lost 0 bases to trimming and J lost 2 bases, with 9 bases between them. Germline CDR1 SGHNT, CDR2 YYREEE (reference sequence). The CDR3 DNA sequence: TGTGCCAGCAGCTTGGACAGCGTGACTGGAAACACCATATATTTT. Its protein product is CASSLDSVTGNTIYF.

Here the CDR3 reads CASSLFGDRYSGANVLTF. DNA of the CDR3: TGTGCCAGCAGCTTGTTTGGGGACAGGTATTCTGGGGCCAACGTCCTGACTTTC. The J gene is TRBJ2-6, the V gene TRBV5-6; 8 nucleotides line up with TRBD1. J gave up 1 base and V 1 base, and 7 bases lay outside the gene matches. Germline CDR1 is SGHDT and CDR2 is YYEEEE. The CDR3 covers 18 residues.

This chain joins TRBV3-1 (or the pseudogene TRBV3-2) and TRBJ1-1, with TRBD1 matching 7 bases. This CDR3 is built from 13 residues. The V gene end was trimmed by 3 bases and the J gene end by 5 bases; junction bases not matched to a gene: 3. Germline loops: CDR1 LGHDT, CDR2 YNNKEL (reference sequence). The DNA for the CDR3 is TGTGCCAGCAGCCAGGACAGGAGGACTGAAGCTTTCTTT. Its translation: CASSQDRRTEAFF.

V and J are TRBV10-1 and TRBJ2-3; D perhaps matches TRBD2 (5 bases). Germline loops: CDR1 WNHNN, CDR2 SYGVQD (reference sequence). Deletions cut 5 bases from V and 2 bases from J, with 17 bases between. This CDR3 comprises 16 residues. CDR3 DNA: TGCGCCAGCAGTTCTTTACTAGGTGGGGTCACAGATACGCAGTATTTT. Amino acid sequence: CASSSLLGGVTDTQYF.

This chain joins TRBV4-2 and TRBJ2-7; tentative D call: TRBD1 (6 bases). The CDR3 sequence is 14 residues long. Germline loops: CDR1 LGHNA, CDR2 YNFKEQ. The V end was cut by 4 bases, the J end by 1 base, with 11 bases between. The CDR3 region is CASSPDSSSYEQYF. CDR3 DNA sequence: TGTGCCAGCAGCCCGGACAGTTCATCCTACGAGCAGTACTTC.

The CDR3 nucleotides are TGTGCCAGCAAGACCTCAGGGCTACCTAAGAACACTGAAGCTTTCTTT. Protein sequence: CASKTSGLPKNTEAFF. The chain employs TRBV2 and TRBJ1-1, with D perhaps TRBD1 (5 bases). Germline assignment: CDR1 SNHLY and CDR2 FYNNEI. The V and J ends lost 7 bases and 1 base respectively, with 19 bases between them. This CDR3 region has 16 residues. The full variable domain, in which reference TRBV2 and TRBJ1-1 provide the parts outside the CDR3, is EPEVTQTPSHQVTQMGQEVILRCVPISNHLYFYWYRQILGQKVEFLVSFYNNEISEKSEIFDDQFSVERPDGSNFTLKIRSTKLEDSAMYFCASKTSGLPKNTEAFFGQGTRLTVV.

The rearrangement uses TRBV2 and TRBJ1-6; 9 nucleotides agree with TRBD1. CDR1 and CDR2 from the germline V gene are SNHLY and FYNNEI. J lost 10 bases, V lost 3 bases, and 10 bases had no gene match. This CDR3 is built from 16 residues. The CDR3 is CASSERGLGTGSPLHF. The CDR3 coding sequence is TGTGCCAGCAGTGAGAGGGGATTGGGGACAGGGTCACCCCTCCACTTT. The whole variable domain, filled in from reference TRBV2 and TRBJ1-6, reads EPEVTQTPSHQVTQMGQEVILRCVPISNHLYFYWYRQILGQKVEFLVSFYNNEISEKSEIFDDQFSVERPDGSNFTLKIRSTKLEDSAMYFCASSERGLGTGSPLHFGNGTRLTVT.

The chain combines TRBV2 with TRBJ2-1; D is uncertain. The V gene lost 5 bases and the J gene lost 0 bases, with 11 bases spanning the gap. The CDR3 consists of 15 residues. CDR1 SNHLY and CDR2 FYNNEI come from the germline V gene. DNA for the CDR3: TGTGCCAGCAGTTTCGACTCGAGCTCCTACAATGAGCAGTTCTTC. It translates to CASSFDSSSYNEQFF.

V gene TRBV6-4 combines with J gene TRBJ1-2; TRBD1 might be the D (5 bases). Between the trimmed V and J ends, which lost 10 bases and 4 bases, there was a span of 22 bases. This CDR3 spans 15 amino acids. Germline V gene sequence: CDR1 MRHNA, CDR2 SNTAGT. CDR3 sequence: CATRPSPGGGYGYTF. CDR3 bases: TGTGCCACAAGACCTTCCCCCGGGGGGGGCTATGGCTACACCTTC.

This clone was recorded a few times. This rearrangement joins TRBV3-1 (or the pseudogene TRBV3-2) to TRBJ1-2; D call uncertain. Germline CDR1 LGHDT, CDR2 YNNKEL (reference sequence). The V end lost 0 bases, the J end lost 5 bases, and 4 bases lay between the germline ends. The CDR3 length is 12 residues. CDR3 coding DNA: TGTGCCAGCAGCCAAGAAGGGTATGGCTACACCTTC. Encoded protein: CASSQEGYGYTF.

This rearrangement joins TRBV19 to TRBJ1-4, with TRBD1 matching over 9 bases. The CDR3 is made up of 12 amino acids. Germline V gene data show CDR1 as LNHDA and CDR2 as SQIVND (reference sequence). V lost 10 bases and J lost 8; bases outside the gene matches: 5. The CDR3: CATGQGREKLFF. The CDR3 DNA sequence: TGTGCCACAGGACAGGGGCGGGAAAAACTGTTTTTT.

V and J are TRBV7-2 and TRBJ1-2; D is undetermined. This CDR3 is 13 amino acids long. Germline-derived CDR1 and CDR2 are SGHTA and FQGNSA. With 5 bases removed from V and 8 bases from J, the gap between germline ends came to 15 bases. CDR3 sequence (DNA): TGTGCCAGCAGCCGTGAGACGGTTAGCGGCTACACCTTC. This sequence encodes CASSRETVSGYTF.